This T cell receptor beta chain emerged from a study of blood T cell repertoires in COVID-19 (dated by TCRdb to about 2020). In the study overall: Samples from collaborators originated in the United States, Italy and Spain and spanned both the acute and convalescent phases of COVID-19. The prospective study material was composed of cDNA or gDNA derived from T cells, B-cell-depleted T cells, or PBMCs. Subjects who had been exposed to COVID-19, were actively infected with it, or had recovered from it provided the deeply sampled blood TCRbeta repertoires that made up the dataset. The repertoires were released in a freely available public database meant as a resource for research on the immune response to SARS-CoV-2. Samples came from the ongoing ImmuneRACE study (first 160 participants) plus 1,254 subjects from 6 global collaborators. A de-identified subject ID, COVID-19 status, age in years and sex were almost always included in the sample metadata. HLA class I and class II types, where available, came from metadata supplied by the sample provider rather than from assay-based typing. Overall study results and their limits: How much clinical and demographic metadata was included differed by source and by participant, and the metadata was provided uncurated.

With respect to this clone: Its antigen is unknown. Base qualities were left out, and no much larger clone turns up one base away.

The germline V gene encodes CDR1 SGHAT and CDR2 FQNNGV. The CDR3 contains 16 residues, cysteine and phenylalanine counted. Just CDR3 DNA is preserved here, 48 bases in frame from base 1. V and J are truncated by 1 base and 0 bases respectively, leaving an intervening sequence of 13 bases. TCRbeta CDR3 regions were amplified from genomic DNA by means of the immunoSEQ Assay, a bias-controlled multiplex PCR. On the study's bioinformatics: The number of nucleated cells in each sample was estimated by amplification of reference gene primers within the assay. To quantify the absolute abundance of each unique TCRbeta CDR3 rearrangement, sequence reads were collapsed and filtered. For each sample, productive Simpson clonality was calculated as the square root of Simpson's diversity index over productive rearrangements. TCRdb took over this immuneACCESS table, retaining in-frame rearrangements with V and J assigned. Such tables are incomplete; in checked studies, under half of the missing clones stem from an unresolved V gene, and the remainder is unexplained. V, J and clone size were drawn from that table, and D and trimming were deduced from the DNA. The sample table records 100,000 to 150,000 clones; around 74% of these occur just once. Together, the top ten hold roughly 5% of the sample.

Whole blood was collected in K2EDTA tubes by collaborating institutions according to the institutions' own protocols. For TCRbeta analysis, collaborators shipped samples as frozen whole blood, isolated PBMCs, or DNA extracted from either of those sample types. The chain employs TRBV11-2 and TRBJ2-7; TRBD1 is perhaps the D gene, given 6 matching bases. Material: peripheral blood. The TCR comes from a man in his 60s with acute or convalescent COVID-19. CDR3 protein: CASSLVGGTNSYEQYF. The nucleotides are TGTGCCAGCAGCTTAGTAGGTGGGACAAACTCCTACGAGCAGTACTTC.